This T cell receptor beta chain derives from a study of blood T cell repertoires in COVID-19. Study background: T cells, B-cell-depleted T cells, or PBMCs provided the cDNA or gDNA that served as material.

The V and J ends lost 4 bases and 4 bases, in that order; junction bases with no gene match: 4. The V gene's germline CDR1 is MGHRA and CDR2 YSYEKL. The CDR3 is 15 residues long. Seattle participants joined during active infection and were tracked over time. Original handling: Amplification of reference gene primers was used by the study to estimate nucleated cell counts. Sequencing was performed with immunoSEQ multiplex PCR; in TCRdb, only in-frame clones are kept and a portion is missing. V and J calls and clone size are those listed in that table; D and trimming were worked out from the DNA. The sample consists of hundreds of thousands of clones, around 92% of them appearing once. This clone was seen a few times.

This chain joins TRBV4-1 and TRBJ1-2; TRBD1 matches 12 bases. The sample was peripheral blood. The clonotype was recovered from a woman under 40 with COVID-19, enrolled during active disease. The chain's CDR3 is CASSLGTGGSYGYTF. The CDR3 DNA is TGCGCCAGCAGCCTGGGGACAGGGGGCAGCTATGGCTACACCTTC.